This T cell receptor (beta chain) derives from a study of vaccination and CD4 T cells after COVID-19. Study-wide context: Post-vaccine sample collection happened at a median of about ten weeks after dose two, ranging 14 to 241.

Notes on this clonotype: The antigen is not known.

Sequence data for DNA of cultured CD4+ T cells were generated by the Oncomine TCR Beta short-read assay. TCRdb called the PCR reads again in MiXCR, with one record for every CDR3 protein. The sample shows 15,000 to 20,000 distinct CDR3 sequences, approximately 45% of them seen only once. Treatment denoted: roughly 10-day PBMC culture with coronavirus spike peptide pools or control peptides (ViraFEST assay). Germline-derived CDR1 and CDR2 are MNHNS and SASEGT. CDR3 size: 12 residues. The V gene lost 8 bases and the J gene lost 3 bases, with 11 bases spanning the gap. The receptor was derived from a human donor who had recovered from COVID-19. The chain has TRBV6-1 and TRBJ2-7; a possible D gene is TRBD1 (6 bases). Source: CD4+ T cells from blood, cultured in vitro, taken before SARS-CoV-2 vaccination. The CDR3 sequence: CASGPQGYEQYF. CDR3 in DNA: TGTGCCAGCGGCCCACAGGGCTACGAGCAGTACTTC.